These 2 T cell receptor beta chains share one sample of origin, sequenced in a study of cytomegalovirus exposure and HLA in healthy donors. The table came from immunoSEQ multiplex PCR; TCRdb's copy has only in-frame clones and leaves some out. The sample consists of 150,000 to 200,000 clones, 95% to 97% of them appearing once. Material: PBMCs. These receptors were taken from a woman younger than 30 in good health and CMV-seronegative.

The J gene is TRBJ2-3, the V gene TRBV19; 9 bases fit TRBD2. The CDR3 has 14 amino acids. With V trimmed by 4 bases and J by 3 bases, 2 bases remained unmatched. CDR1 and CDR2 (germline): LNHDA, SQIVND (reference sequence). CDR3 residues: CASSKGLATDTQYF. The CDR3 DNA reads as TGTGCCAGTAGTAAGGGACTAGCTACAGATACGCAGTATTTT.

The DNA for the CDR3 is TGTGCCAGCAGCTTCGCGGGGAAAAATCAGCCCCAGCATTTT. This encodes CASSFAGKNQPQHF. V and J are TRBV7-2 and TRBJ1-5; D unresolved. CDR3 length equals 14 residues. CDR1 SGHTA and CDR2 FQGNSA come from the germline V gene. V lost 3 bases and J 4 bases, leaving 10 bases between the germline ends. Supplemented by reference TRBV7-2 and TRBJ1-5, the full variable domain reads GAGVSQSPSNKVTEKGKDVELRCDPISGHTALYWYRQSLGQGLEFLIYFQGNSAPDKSGLPSDRFSAERTGGSVSTLTIQRTQQEDSAVYLCASSFAGKNQPQHFGDGTRLSIL.